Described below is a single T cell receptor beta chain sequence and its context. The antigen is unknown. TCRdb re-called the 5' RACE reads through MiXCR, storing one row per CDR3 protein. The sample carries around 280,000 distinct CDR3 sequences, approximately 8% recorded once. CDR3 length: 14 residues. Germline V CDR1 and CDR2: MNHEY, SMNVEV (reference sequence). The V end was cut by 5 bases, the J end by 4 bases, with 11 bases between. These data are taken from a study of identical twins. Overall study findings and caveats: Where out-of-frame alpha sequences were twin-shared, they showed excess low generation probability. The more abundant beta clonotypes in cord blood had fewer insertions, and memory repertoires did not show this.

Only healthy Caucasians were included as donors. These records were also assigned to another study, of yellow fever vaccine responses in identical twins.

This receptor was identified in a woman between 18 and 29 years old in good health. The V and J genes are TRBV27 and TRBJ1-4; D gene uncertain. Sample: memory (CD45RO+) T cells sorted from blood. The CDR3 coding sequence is TGTGCCAGCAGTAGATTCGGGATTAATGAAAAACTGTTTTTT. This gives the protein CASSRFGINEKLFF.